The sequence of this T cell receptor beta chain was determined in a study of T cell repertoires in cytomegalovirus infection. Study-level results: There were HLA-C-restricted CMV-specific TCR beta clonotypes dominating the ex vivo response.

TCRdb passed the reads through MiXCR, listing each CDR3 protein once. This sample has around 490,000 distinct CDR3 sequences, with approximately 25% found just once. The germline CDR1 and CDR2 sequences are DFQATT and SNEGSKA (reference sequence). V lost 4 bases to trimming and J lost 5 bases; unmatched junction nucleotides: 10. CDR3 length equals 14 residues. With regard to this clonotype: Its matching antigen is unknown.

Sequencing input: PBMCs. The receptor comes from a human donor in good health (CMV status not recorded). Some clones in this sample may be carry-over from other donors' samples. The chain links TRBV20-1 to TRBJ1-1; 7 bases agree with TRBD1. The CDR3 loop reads CSANQGGIGTEAFF. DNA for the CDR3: TGCAGTGCTAATCAAGGGGGCATTGGGACTGAAGCTTTCTTT.